This T cell receptor (beta chain) was recorded in a study of blood T cells in healthy people across ages. Alongside a J-beta primer mix, a sample-barcoded 5' primer served in a second PCR lasting 7 to 11 cycles. TCRdb independently ran MiXCR on the 5' RACE reads; one entry per CDR3 protein. The repertoire holds 850,000 to 1,100,000 distinct CDR3 sequences, with about two fifths as singletons. V gave up 8 bases and J gave up 1 base, with 12 bases separating them. The CDR3 extends over 15 amino acids. Germline CDR1 MNHEY, CDR2 SVGAGI. Study observations and caveats: In older individuals, TCR beta diversity per million T cells was lower, falling roughly linearly with age. Donor CMV status, an unknown factor, possibly confounded changes in expanded clonotypes. Any conclusive comparison of naive versus antigen-experienced cells was prevented by using unsorted PBMCs.

Regarding this clonotype: The antigen remains undetermined.

The sample comprised blood. The J gene is TRBJ1-6, the V gene TRBV6-5, with D unresolved. The TCR sequence derives from a man in his late teens or twenties in good health. The CDR3: CASGVRLSYNSPLHF. As DNA, the CDR3 is TGTGCCAGCGGGGTCCGGCTATCCTATAATTCACCCCTCCACTTT.